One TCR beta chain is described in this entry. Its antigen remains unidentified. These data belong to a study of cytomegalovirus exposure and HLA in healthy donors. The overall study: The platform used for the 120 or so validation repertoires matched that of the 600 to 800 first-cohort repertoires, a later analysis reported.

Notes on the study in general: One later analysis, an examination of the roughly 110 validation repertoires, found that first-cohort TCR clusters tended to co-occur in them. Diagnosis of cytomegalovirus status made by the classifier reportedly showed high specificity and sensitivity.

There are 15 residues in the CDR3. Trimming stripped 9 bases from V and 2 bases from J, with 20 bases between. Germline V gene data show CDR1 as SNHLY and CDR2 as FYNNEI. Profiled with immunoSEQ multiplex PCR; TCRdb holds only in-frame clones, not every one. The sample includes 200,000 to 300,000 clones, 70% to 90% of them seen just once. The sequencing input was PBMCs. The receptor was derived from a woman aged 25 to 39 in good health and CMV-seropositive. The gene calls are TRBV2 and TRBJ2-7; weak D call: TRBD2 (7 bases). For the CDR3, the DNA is TGTGCCAGGAGGGGGGGGCCAGGGCCTACCTACGAGCAGTACTTC. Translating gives CARRGGPGPTYEQYF. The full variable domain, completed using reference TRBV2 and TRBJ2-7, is EPEVTQTPSHQVTQMGQEVILRCVPISNHLYFYWYRQILGQKVEFLVSFYNNEISEKSEIFDDQFSVERPDGSNFTLKIRSTKLEDSAMYFCARRGGPGPTYEQYFGPGTRLTVT.